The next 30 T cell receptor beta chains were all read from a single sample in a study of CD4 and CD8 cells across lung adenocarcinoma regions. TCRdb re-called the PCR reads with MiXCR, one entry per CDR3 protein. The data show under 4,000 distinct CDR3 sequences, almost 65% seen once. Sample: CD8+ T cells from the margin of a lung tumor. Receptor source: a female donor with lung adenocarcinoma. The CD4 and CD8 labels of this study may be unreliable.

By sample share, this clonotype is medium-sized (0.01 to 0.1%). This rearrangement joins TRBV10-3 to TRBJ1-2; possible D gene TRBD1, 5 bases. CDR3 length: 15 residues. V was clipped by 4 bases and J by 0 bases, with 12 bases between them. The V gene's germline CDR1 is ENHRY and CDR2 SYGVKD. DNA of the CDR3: TGTGCCATCAGTGCAGTGGGGGGAGCTAACTATGGCTACACCTTC. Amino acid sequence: CAISAVGGANYGYTF.

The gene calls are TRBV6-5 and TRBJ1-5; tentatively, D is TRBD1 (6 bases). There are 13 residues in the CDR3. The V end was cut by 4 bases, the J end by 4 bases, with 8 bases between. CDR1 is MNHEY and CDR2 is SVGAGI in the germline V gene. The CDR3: CASSLQGNQPQHF. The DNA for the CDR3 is TGTGCCAGCAGTTTACAGGGTAATCAGCCCCAGCATTTT.

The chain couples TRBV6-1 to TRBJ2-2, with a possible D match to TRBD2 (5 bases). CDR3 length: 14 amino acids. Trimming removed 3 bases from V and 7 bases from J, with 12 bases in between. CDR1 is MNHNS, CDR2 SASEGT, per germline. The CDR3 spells CASSDTHSGGELFF. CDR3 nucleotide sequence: TGTGCCAGCAGTGATACCCACAGCGGCGGGGAGCTGTTTTTT.

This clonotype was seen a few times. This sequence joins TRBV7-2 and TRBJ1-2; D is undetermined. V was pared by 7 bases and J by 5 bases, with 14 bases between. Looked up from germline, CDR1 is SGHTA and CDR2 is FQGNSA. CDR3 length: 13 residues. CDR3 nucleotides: TGTGCCAGCAACGGGTACGGAGGGTATGGCTACACCTTC. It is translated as CASNGYGGYGYTF.

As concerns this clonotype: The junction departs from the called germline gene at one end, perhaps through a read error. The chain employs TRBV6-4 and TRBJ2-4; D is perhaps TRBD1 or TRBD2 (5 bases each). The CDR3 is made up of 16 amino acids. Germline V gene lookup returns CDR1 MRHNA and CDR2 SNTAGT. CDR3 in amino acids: CASSMTGLGAKDIQYF. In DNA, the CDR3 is TGTGCCAGCAGTATGACGGGGCTGGGTGCCAAAGACATTCAGTACTTC.

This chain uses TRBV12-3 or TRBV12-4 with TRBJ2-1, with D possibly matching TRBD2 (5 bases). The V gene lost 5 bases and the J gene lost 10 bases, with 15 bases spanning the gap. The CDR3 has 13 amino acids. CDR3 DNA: TGTGCCAGCAGTCCACAAGGAGTAGCGGAGCAGTTCTTC. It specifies CASSPQGVAEQFF.

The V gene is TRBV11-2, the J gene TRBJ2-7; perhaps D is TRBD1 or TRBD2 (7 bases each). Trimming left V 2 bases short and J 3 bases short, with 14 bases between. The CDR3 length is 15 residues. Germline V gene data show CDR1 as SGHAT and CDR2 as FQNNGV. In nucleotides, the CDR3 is TGTGCCAGCAGCTTATACAGGGGAGGGCACTACGAGCAGTACTTC. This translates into CASSLYRGGHYEQYF.

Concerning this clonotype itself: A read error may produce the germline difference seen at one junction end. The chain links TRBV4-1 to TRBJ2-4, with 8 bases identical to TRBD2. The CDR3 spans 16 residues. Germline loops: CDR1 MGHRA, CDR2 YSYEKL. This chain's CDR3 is CASSVSGRGAKNTQYF. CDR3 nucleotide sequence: TGCGCCAGCAGCGTCTCGGGGCGGGGGGCCAAAAACACTCAGTACTTC.

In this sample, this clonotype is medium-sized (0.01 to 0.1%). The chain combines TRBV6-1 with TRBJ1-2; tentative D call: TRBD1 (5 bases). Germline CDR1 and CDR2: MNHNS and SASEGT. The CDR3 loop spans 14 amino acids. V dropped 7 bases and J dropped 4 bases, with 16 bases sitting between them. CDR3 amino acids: CASNLWGLIYGYTF. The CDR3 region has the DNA TGTGCCAGCAATCTTTGGGGGTTAATCTATGGCTACACCTTC.

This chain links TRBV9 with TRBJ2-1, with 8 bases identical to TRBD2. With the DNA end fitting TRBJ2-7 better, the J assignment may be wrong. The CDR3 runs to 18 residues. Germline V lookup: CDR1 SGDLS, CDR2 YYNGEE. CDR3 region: CASSFGGAGGPDAETQYF. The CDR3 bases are TGTGCCAGCAGCTTCGGGGGGGCGGGGGGCCCAGACGCGGAGACGCAGTACTTC.

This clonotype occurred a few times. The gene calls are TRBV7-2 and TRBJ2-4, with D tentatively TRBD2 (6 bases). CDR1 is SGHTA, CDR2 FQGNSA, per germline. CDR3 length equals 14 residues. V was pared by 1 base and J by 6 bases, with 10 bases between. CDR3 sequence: CASSLGLARNIQYF. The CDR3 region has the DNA TGTGCCAGCAGCTTAGGTCTAGCGAGAAACATTCAGTACTTC.

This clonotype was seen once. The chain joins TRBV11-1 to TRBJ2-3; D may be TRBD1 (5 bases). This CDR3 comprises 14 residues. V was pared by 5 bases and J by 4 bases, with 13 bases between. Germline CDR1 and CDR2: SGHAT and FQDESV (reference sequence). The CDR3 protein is CASSPSWGSDTQYF. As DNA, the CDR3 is TGTGCCAGCAGCCCCAGTTGGGGCTCAGATACGCAGTATTTT.

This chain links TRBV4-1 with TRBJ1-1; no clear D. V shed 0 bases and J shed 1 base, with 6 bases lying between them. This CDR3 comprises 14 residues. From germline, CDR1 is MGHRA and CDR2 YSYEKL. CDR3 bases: TGCGCCAGCAGCCAAGATGCAGGGAACACTGAAGCTTTCTTT. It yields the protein CASSQDAGNTEAFF.

CDR3 residues: CASSASGRAGETQYF. CDR3 DNA: TGTGCCAGCAGCGCAAGCGGGAGGGCCGGGGAGACCCAGTACTTC. The chain has TRBV7-2 and TRBJ2-1; 10 bases are shared with TRBD2. The J call may be wrong; the DNA end is better matched by TRBJ2-5. The CDR3 runs 15 residues. Germline V gene lookup returns CDR1 SGHTA and CDR2 FQGNSA.

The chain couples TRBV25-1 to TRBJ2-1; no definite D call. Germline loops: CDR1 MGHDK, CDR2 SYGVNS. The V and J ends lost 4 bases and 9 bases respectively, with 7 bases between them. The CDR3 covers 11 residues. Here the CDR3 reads CASSVKSEQFF. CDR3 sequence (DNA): TGTGCCAGCAGTGTTAAGTCTGAGCAGTTCTTC.

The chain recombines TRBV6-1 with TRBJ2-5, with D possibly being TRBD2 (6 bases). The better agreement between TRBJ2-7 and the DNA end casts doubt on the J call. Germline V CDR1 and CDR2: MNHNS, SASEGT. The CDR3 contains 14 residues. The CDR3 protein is CASTSWRGVYEQYF. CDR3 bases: TGTGCCAGCACCAGCTGGCGGGGAGTCTACGAGCAGTACTTC.

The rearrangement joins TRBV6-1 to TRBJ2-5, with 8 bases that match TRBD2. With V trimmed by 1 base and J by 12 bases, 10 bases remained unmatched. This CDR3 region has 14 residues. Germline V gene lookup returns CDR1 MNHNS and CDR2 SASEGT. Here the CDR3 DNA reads TGTGCCAGCAGTGAAGTAGCGGGAACTACGATGGAGTACTTC. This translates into CASSEVAGTTMEYF.

The CDR3 spells CASTQRAMNTEAFF. The CDR3 nucleotides read TGTGCCAGCACCCAGAGAGCCATGAACACTGAAGCTTTCTTT. V and J are TRBV6-1 and TRBJ1-1; D is undetermined. Trimming took off 7 bases at V and 0 bases at J, with 12 bases between the two ends. The CDR3 has 14 amino acids. Per germline, CDR1 MNHNS and CDR2 SASEGT.

The CDR3 reads CASNGVGETQYF. The CDR3 nucleotides are TGTGCCAGCAATGGGGTAGGAGAGACCCAGTACTTC. The V gene is TRBV6-1, the J gene TRBJ2-4; unclear D gene. The DNA end is a closer match to TRBJ2-5, so the J assignment may be wrong. The CDR3 is 12 amino acids. In germline, CDR1 is MNHNS, CDR2 SASEGT.

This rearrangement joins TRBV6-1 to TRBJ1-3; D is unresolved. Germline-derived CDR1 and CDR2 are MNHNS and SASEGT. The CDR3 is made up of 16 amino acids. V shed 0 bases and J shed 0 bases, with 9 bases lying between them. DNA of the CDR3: TGTGCCAGCAGTGAAGCTTGGGAGTCCTCTGGAAACACCATATATTTT. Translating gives CASSEAWESSGNTIYF.

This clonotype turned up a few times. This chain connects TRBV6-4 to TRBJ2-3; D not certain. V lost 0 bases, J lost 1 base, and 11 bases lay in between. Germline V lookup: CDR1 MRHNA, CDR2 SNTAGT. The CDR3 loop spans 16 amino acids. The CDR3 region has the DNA TGTGCCAGCAGTGACTCCGGCGGATCTGGCACAGATACGCAGTATTTT. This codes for CASSDSGGSGTDTQYF.

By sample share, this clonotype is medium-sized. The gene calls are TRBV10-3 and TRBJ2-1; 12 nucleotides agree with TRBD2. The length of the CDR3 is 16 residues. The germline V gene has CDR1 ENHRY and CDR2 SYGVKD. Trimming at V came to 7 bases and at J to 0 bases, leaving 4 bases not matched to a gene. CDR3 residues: CAITTSGGRSYNEQFF. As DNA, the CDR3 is TGTGCCATCACCACTAGCGGGGGGCGCTCCTACAATGAGCAGTTCTTC.

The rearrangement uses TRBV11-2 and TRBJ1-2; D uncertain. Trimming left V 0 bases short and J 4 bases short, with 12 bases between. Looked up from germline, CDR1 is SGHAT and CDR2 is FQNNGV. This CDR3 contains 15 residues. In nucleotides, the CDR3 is TGTGCCAGCAGCTTAGAGATCTCGCTGCCCTATGGCTACACCTTC. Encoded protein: CASSLEISLPYGYTF.

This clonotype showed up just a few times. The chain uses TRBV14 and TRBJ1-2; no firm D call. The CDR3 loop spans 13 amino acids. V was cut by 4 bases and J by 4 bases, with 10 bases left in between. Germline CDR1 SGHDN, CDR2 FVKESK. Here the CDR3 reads CASSLRVSYGYTF. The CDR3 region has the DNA TGTGCCAGCAGCCTTCGGGTATCCTATGGCTACACCTTC.

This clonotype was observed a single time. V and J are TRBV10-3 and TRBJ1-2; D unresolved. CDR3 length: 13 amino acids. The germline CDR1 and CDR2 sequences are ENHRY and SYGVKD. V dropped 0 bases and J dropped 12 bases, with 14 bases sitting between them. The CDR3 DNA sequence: TGTGCCATCAGTGAGTCTACGTCAGGAGGAAACACCTTC. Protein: CAISESTSGGNTF.

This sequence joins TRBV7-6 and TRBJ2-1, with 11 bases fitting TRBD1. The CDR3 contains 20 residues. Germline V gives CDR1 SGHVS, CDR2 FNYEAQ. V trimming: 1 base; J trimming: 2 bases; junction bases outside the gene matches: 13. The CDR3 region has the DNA TGTGCCAGCAGCTTAGTGGTTTGGGACAGGGGGTTTGGGACCTACAATGAGCAGTTCTTC. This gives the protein CASSLVVWDRGFGTYNEQFF. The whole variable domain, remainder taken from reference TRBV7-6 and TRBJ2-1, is GAGVSQSPRYKVTKRGQDVALRCDPISGHVSLYWYRQALGQGPEFLTYFNYEAQQDKSGLPNDRFSAERPEGSISTLTIQRTEQRDSAMYRCASSLVVWDRGFGTYNEQFFGPGTRLTVL.

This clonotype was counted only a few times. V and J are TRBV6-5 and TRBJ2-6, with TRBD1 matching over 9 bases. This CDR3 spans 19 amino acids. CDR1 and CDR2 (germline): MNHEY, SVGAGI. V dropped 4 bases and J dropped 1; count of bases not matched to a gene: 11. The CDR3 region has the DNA TGTGCCAGCAGTTCAAAAGGACAGGGGTTTCGGTCTGGGGCCAACGTCCTGACTTTC. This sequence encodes CASSSKGQGFRSGANVLTF.

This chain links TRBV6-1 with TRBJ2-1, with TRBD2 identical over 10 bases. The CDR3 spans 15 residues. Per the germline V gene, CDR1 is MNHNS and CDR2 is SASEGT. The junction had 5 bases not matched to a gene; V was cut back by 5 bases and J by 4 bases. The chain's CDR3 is CASSPRTSGYNEQFF. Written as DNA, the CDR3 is TGTGCCAGCAGTCCACGGACTAGCGGTTACAATGAGCAGTTCTTC.

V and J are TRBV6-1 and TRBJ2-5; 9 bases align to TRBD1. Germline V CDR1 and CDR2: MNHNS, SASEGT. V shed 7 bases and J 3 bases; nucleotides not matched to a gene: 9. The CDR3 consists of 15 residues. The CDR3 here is CASTRGGTGKETQYF. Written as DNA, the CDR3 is TGTGCCAGCACCCGAGGCGGGACAGGGAAAGAGACCCAGTACTTC.

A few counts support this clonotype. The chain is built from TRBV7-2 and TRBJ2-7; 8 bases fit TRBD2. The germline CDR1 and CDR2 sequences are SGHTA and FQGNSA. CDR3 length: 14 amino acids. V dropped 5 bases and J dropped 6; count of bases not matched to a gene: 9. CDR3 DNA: TGTGCCAGCAGCACAGGGTACGGGAGGGGCGAGCAGTACTTC. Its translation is CASSTGYGRGEQYF.